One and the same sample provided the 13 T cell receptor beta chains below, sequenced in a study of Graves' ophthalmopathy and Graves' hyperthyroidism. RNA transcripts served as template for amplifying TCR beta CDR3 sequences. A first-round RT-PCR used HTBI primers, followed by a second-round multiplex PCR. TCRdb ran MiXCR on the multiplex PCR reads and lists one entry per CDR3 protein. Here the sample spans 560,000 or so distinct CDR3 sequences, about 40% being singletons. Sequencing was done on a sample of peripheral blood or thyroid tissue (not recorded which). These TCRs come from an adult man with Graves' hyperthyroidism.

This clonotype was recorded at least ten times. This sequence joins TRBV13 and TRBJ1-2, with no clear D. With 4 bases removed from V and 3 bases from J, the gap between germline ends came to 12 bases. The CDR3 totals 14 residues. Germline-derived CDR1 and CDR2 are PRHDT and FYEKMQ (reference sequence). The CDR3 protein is CASSSEGLHYGYTF. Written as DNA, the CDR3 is TGTGCCAGCAGCTCAGAAGGGCTTCACTATGGCTACACCTTC.

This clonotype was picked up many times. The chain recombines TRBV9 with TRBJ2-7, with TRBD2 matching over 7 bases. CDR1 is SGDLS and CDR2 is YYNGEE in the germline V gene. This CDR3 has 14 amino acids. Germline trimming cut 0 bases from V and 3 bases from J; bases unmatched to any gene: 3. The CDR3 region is CASSVAAGNYEQYF. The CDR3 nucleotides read TGTGCCAGCAGCGTAGCAGCGGGAAACTACGAGCAGTACTTC.

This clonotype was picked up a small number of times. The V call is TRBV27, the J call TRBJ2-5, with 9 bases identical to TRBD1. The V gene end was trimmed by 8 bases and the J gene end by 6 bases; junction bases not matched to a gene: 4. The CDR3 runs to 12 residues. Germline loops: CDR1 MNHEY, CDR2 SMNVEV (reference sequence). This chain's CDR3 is CASRGQGKTQYF. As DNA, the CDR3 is TGTGCCAGCCGGGGACAGGGAAAGACCCAGTACTTC.

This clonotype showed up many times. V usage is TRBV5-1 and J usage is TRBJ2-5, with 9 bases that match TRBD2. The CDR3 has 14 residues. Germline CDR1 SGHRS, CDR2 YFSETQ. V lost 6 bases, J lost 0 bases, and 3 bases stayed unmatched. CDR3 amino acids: CASNSGRNQETQYF. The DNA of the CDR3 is TGCGCCAGCAACAGCGGGAGGAACCAAGAGACCCAGTACTTC. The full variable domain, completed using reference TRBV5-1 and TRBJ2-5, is KAGVTQTPRYLIKTRGQQVTLSCSPISGHRSVSWYQQTPGQGLQFLFEYFSETQRNKGNFPGRFSGRQFSNSRSEMNVSTLELGDSALYLCASNSGRNQETQYFGPGTRLLVL.

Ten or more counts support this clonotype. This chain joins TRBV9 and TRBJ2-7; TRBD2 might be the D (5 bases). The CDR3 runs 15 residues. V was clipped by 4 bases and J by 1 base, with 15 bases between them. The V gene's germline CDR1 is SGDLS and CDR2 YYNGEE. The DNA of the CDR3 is TGTGCCAGCAGCCCCCGTGAGCGGAAATCCTACGAGCAGTACTTC. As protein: CASSPRERKSYEQYF.

For the CDR3, the DNA is TGTGCCAGCAGTTTAGGGGCAAACAGGGCCGGGGAAAAAACTGAAGCTTTCTTT. Its protein product is CASSLGANRAGEKTEAFF. The V call is TRBV12-3 or TRBV12-4, the J call TRBJ1-1; D possibly corresponds to TRBD1 (6 bases). Deletions cut 1 base from V and 5 bases from J, with 23 bases between. The CDR3 is 18 amino acids.

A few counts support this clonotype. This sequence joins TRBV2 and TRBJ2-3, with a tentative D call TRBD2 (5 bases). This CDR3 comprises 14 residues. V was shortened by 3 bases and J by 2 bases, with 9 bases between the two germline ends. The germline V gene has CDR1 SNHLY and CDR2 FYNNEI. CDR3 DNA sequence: TGTGCCAGCAGTGAGAGCGGATTCACAGATACGCAGTATTTT. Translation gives CASSESGFTDTQYF.

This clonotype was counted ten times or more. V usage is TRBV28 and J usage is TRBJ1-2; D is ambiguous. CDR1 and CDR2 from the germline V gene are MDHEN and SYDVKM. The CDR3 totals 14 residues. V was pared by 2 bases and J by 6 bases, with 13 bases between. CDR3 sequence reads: CASSLVPRQDGYTF. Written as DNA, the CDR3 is TGTGCCAGCAGTTTAGTTCCGCGGCAGGATGGCTACACCTTC.

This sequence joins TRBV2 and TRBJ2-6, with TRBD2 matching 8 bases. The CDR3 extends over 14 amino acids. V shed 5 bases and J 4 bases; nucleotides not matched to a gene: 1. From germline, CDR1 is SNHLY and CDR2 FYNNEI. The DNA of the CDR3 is TGTGCCAGCAGTCGACTAGCGGGGGCCAACGTCCTGACTTTC. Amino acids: CASSRLAGANVLTF.

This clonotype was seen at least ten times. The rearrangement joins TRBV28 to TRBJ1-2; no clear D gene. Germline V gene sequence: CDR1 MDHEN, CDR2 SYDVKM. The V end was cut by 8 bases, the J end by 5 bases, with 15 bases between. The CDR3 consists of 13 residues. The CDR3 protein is CASSLPSLYGYTF. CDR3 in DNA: TGTGCCAGCTCCCTCCCCAGCCTTTATGGCTACACCTTC.

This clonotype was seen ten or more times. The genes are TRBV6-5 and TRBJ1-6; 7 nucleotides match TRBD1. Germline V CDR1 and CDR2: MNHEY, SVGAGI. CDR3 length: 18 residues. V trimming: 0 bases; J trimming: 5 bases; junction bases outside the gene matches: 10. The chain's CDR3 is CASSYSGGDTSHNSPLHF. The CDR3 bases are TGTGCCAGCAGTTACTCAGGGGGCGACACCTCTCATAATTCACCCCTCCACTTT.

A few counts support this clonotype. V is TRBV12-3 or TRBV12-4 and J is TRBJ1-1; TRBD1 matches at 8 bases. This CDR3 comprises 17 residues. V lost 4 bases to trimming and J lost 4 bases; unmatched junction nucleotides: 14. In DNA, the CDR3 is TGTGCCAGCAGTTCTACAGGGGGATGGGTTTTAGCCACTGAAGCTTTCTTT. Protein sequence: CASSSTGGWVLATEAFF.

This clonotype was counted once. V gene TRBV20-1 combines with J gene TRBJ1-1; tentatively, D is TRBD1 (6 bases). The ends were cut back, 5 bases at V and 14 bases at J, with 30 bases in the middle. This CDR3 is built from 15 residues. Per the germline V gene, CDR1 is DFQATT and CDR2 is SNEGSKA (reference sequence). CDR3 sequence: CSAQRSGGRYNEQFF. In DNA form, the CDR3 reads TGCAGTGCTCAAAGAAGCGGGGGCCGCTACAATGAGCAGTTCTTT.